The TCR beta chain described here comes from a study of identical twins. This clonotype was seen more than once but under ten times. Each CDR3 protein gets one entry after TCRdb re-called the 5' RACE reads with MiXCR. The repertoire holds 500,000 or so distinct CDR3 sequences, with about 20% as singletons. Trimming removed 6 bases from V and 6 bases from J, with 12 bases in between. The CDR3 totals 12 residues. Germline V CDR1 and CDR2: DFQATT, SNEGSKA (reference sequence). This same sample was also taken into another study, of T cells expressing NK-cell markers.

The receptor's source is a woman aged 18-35 years in good health. The genes are TRBV20-1 and TRBJ1-5; D is ambiguous. What was sequenced was CD4+ T cells sorted from blood. This CDR3 reads CSARRQAQPQHF. The CDR3 bases are TGCAGTGCGCGACGACAAGCTCAGCCCCAGCATTTT.